The clone carrying this T cell receptor beta chain was seen once. Its cognate antigen is unknown. The data originate from a study of cytomegalovirus exposure and HLA in healthy donors. Study-level background: T cells numbering 150 million to 200 million yielded some 100 million unique TCR beta sequences in an earlier analysis. Study conclusions and caveats: It was reported that the classifier diagnosed cytomegalovirus status with high specificity and sensitivity in both the original and validation cohorts. About 87% or about 30% of the time was how often most TCR beta V segments were productive, according to an earlier analysis. One variant, a missense change in DCLRE1C, was linked in a later analysis to TCR beta V- and J-gene trimming.

Both 60 Vbeta primers and 13 Jbeta primers went into the PCR. Repertoires were generated with immunoSEQ multiplex PCR, while TCRdb's copy carries only in-frame clones and drops some. The sample contains approximately 170,000 clones, 68% of which appear only once. The CDR3 covers 15 residues. J lost 9 bases, V lost 5 bases, and 5 bases had no gene match. CDR1 and CDR2 (germline): LNHDA, SQIVND (reference sequence). The V gene is TRBV19, the J gene TRBJ2-1, with TRBD2 matching over 15 bases. This TCR came from a man in his fifties or sixties in good health and CMV-seronegative. The sequenced sample was PBMCs. The CDR3: CASSAGLAGGTEQFF. The CDR3 bases are TGTGCCAGTAGTGCAGGACTAGCGGGGGGGACTGAGCAGTTCTTC.